Described below is a single T cell receptor beta chain sequence and its context. Antigen specificity is unknown. This sample stems from a study of T cell responses to AZD1222 COVID-19 vaccine. Study conclusions and caveats: Repertoire collection took place solely once the T cell response had peaked. Vaccine-associated CD4 TCRs spanned spike, dominant at 160-218 and 743-854.

The CDR3 totals 13 residues. The germline CDR1 and CDR2 sequences are MNHEY and SMNVEV (reference sequence). V shed 6 bases and J shed 0 bases, with 9 bases lying between them. TCRdb's copy holds only in-frame clones and misses some; the assay was immunoSEQ multiplex PCR. The table lists roughly 150,000 clones, roughly 90% of them singletons. Here the sequenced sample was peripheral blood, taken 28 days after the second AZD1222 dose. The chain links TRBV27 to TRBJ2-7; unclear D gene. This TCR derives from an adult who received the AZD1222 COVID-19 vaccine. The CDR3 DNA reads as TGTGCCAGCAGACCGTTAAGCTCCTACGAGCAGTACTTC. Translated: CASRPLSSYEQYF.